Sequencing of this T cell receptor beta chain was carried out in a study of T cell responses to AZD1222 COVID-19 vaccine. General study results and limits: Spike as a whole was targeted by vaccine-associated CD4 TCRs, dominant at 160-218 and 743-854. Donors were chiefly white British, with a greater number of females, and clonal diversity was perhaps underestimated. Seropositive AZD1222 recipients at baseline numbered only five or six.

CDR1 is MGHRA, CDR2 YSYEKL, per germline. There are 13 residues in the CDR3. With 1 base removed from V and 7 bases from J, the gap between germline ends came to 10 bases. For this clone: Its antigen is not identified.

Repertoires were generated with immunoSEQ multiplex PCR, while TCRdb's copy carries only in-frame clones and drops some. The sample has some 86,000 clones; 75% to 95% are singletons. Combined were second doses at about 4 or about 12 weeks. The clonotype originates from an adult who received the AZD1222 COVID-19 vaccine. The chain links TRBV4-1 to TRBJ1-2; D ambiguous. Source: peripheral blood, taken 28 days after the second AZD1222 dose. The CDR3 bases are TGCGCCAGCAGCCAAGTGGGCCTTAGTGGCTACACCTTC. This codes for CASSQVGLSGYTF.